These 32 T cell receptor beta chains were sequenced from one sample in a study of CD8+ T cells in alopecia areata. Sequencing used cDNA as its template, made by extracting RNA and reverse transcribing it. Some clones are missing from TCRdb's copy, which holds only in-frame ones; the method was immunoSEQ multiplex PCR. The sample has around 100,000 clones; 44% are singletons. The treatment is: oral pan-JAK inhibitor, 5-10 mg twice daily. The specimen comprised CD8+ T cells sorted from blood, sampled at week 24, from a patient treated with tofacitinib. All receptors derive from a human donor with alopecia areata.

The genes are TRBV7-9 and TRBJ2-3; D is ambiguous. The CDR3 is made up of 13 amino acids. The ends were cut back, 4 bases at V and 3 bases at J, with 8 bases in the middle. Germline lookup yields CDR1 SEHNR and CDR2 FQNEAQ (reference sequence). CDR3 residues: CASSSIPTDTQYF. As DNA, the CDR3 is TGTGCCAGCAGCTCCATACCTACAGATACGCAGTATTTT.

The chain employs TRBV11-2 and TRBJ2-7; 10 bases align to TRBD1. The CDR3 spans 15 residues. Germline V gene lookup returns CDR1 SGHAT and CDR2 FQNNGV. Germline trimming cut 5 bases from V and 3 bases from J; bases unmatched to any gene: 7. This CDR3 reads CASSHTDRGVYEQYF. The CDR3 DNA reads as TGTGCCAGCAGCCACACGGACAGGGGGGTCTACGAGCAGTACTTC.

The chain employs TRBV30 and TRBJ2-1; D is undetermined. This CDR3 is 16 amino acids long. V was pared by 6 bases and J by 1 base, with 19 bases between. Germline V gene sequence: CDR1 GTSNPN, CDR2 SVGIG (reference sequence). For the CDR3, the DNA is TGTGCCTGCCACCCTTCCCCCAGTGGGTCCTACAATGAGCAGTTCTTC. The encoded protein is CACHPSPSGSYNEQFF.

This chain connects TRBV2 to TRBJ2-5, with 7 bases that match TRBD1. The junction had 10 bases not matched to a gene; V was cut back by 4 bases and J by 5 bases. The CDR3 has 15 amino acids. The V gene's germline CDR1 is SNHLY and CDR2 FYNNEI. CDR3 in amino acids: CASSGTGTEVETQYF. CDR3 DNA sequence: TGTGCCAGCAGTGGTACTGGGACAGAGGTGGAGACCCAGTACTTC.

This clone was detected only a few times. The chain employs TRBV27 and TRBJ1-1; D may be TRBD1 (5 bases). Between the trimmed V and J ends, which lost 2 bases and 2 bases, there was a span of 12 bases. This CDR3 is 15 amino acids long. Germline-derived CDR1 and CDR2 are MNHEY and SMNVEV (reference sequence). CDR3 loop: CASSLKGPRNTEAFF. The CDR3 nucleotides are TGTGCCAGCAGTTTAAAGGGACCGAGAAACACTGAAGCTTTCTTT.

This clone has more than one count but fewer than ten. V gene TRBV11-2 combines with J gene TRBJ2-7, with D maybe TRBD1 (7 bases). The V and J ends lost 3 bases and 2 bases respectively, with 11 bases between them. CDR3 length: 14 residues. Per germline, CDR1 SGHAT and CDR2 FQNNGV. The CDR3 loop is CASSFRRGPYEQYF. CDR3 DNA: TGTGCCAGCAGCTTCCGGAGGGGGCCCTACGAGCAGTACTTC.

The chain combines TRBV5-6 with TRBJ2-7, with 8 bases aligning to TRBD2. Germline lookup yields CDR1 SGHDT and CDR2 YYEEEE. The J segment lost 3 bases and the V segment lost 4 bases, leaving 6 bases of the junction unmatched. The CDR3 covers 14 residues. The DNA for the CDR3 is TGTGCCAGCAGCCCCGGAACTAGCGGCTACGAGCAGTACTTC. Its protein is CASSPGTSGYEQYF.

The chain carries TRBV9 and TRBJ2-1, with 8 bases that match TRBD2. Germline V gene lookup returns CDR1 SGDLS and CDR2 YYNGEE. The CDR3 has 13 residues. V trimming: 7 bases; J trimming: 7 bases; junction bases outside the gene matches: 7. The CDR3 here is CASSGTSGNEQFF. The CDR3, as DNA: TGTGCCAGCTCAGGAACTAGCGGTAATGAGCAGTTCTTC.

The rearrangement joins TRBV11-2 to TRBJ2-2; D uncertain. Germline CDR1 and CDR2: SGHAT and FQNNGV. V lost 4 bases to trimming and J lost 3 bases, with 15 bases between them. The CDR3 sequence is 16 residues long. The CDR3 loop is CASSSRTMTYTGELFF. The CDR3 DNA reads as TGTGCCAGCAGCTCGAGGACCATGACTTACACCGGGGAGCTGTTTTTT.

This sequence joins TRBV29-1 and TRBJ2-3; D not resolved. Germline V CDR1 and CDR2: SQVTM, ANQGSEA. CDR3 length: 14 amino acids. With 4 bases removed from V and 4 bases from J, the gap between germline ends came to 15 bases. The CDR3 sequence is CSVGPLISPDTQYF. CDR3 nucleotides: TGCAGCGTTGGACCTCTGATTTCCCCAGATACGCAGTATTTT.

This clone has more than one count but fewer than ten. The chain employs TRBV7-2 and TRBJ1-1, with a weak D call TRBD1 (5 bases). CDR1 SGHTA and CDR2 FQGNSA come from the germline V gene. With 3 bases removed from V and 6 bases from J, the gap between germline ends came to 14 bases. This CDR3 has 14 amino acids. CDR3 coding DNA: TGTGCCAGCAGCTTTACAGGTCGATGGTCTGAAGCTTTCTTT. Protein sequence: CASSFTGRWSEAFF.

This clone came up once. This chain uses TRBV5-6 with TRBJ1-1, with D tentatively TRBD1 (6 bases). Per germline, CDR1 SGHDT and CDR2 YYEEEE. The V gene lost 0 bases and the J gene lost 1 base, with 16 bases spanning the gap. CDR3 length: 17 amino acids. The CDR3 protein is CASSLGGARTANTEAFF. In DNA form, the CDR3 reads TGTGCCAGCAGCTTGGGAGGGGCGAGGACAGCGAACACTGAAGCTTTCTTT.

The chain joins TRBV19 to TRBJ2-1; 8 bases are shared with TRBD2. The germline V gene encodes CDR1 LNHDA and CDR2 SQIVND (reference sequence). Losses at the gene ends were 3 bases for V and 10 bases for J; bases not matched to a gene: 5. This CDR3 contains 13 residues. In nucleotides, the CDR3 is TGTGCCAGTAGTATGGGGACTAGGCTCGAGCAGTTCTTC. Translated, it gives CASSMGTRLEQFF.

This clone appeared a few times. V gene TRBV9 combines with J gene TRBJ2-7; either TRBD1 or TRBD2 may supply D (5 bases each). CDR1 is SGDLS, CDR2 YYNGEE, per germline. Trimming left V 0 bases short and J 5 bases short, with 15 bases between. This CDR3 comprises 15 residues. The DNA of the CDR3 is TGTGCCAGCAGCGTAGAGTCCGGGTTGGGACACGAGCAGTACTTC. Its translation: CASSVESGLGHEQYF.

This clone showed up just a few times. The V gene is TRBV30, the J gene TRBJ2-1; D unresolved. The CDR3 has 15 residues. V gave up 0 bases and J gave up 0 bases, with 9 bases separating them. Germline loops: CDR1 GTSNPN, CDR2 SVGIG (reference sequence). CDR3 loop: CAWSVASRSYNEQFF. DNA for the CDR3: TGTGCCTGGAGTGTAGCGAGCCGCTCCTACAATGAGCAGTTCTTC.

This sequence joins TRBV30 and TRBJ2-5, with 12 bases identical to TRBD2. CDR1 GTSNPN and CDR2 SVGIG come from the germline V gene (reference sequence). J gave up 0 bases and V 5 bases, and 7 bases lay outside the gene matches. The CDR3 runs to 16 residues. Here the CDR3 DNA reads TGTGCCTGGGGACTAGCGGGACCACAGTACCAAGAGACCCAGTACTTC. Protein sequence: CAWGLAGPQYQETQYF.

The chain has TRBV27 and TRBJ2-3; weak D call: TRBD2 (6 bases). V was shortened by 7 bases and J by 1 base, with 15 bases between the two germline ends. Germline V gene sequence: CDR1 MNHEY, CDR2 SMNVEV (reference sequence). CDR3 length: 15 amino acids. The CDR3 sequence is CASIPFGGRTDTQYF. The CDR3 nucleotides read TGTGCCAGCATCCCCTTTGGAGGGCGCACAGATACGCAGTATTTT.

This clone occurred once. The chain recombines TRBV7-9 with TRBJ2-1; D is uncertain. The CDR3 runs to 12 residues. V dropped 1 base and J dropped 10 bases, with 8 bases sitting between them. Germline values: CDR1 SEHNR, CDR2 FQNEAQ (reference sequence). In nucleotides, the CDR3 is TGTGCCAGCAGCTTAGGGGCCTGGGAGCAGTTCTTC. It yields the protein CASSLGAWEQFF.

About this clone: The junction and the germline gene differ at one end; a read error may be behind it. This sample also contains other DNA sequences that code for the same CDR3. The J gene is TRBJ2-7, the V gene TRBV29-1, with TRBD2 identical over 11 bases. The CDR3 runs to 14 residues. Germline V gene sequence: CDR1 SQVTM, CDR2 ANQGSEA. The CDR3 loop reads CSARLAGGSYEQYF. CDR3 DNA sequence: TGCAGCGCACGGCTAGCGGGAGGCTCCTATGAGCAGTACTTC.

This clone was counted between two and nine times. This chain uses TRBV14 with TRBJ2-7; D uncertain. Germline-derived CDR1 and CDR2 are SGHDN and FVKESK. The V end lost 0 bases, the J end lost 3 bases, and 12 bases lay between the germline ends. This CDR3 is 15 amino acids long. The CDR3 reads CASSQDLFPVYEQYF. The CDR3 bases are TGTGCCAGCAGCCAAGATCTGTTTCCCGTCTACGAGCAGTACTTC.

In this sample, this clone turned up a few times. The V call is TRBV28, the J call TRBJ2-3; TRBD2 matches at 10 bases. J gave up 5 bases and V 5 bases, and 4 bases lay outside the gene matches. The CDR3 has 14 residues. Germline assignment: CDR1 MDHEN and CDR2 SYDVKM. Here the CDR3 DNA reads TGTGCCAGCAGTGCCGCTAGCGGGGGAGATACGCAGTATTTT. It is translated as CASSAASGGDTQYF.

The CDR3 region is CASSAGQGYEQYF. The CDR3 bases are TGTGCCAGCAGCGCTGGACAGGGCTACGAGCAGTACTTC. V is TRBV5-4 and J is TRBJ2-7, with TRBD1 matching over 8 bases. V gave up 4 bases and J gave up 3 bases; unmatched junction bases: 3. Germline CDR1 SGHNT, CDR2 YYREEE (reference sequence). CDR3 size: 13 residues.

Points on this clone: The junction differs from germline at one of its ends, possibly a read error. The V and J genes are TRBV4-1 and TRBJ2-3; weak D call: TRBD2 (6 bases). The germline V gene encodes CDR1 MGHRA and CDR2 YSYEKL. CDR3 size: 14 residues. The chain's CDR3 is CASSLASGLDTQYF. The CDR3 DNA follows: TGTGCCAGCAGCTTAGCCAGCGGGCTTGATACGCAGTATTTT.

DNA of the CDR3: TGCAGCGTTGAGAAGGGGGGACCCTACGAGCAGTACTTC. Translating it yields CSVEKGGPYEQYF. J is TRBJ2-7 and V is TRBV29-1, with D perhaps being TRBD1 or TRBD2 (6 bases each). CDR1 is SQVTM and CDR2 is ANQGSEA in the germline V gene. The V end was cut by 3 bases, the J end by 2 bases, with 11 bases between. The CDR3 is 13 residues long.

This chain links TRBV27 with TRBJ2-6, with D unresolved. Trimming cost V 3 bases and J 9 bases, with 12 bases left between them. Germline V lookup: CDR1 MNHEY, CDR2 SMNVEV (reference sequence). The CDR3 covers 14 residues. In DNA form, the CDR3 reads TGTGCCAGCAGTTTCCAAACTTCGGGCAACGTCCTGACTTTC. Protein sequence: CASSFQTSGNVLTF.

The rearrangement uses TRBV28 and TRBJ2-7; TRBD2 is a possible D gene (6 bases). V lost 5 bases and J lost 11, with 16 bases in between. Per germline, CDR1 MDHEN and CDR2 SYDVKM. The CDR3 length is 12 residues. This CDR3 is CASSPGLTRKYF. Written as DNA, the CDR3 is TGTGCCAGCAGTCCCGGACTAACACGGAAGTACTTC.

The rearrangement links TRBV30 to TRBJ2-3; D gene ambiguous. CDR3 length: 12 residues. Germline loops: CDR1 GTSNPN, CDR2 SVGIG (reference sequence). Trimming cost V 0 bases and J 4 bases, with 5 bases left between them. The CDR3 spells CAWSVKPDTQYF. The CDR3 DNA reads TGTGCCTGGAGTGTAAAGCCAGATACGCAGTATTTT.

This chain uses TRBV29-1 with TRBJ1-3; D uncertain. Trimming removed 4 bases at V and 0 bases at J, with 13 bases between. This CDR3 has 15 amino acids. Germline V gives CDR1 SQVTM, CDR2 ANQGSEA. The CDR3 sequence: CSVVLTYHSGNTIYF. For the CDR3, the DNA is TGCAGCGTTGTACTCACGTACCACTCTGGAAACACCATATATTTT.

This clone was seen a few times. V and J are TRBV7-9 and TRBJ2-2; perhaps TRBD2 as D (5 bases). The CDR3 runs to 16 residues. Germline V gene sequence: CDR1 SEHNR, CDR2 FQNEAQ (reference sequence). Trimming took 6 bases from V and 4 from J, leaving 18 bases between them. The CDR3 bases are TGTGCCAGCAGACGACCCCCCGGACTTACCACCGGGGAGCTGTTTTTT. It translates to CASRRPPGLTTGELFF.

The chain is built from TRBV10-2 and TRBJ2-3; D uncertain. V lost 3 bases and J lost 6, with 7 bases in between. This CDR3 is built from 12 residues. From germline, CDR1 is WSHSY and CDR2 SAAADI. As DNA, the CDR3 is TGCGCCAGCAGTGATTCGACCGATACGCAGTATTTT. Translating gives CASSDSTDTQYF.

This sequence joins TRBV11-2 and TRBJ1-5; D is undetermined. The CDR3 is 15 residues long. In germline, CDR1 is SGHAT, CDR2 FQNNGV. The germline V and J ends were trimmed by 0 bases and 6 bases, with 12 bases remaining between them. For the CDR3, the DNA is TGTGCCAGCAGCTTAGATGCCGGGCCTGGTCAGCCCCAGCATTTT. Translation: CASSLDAGPGQPQHF.

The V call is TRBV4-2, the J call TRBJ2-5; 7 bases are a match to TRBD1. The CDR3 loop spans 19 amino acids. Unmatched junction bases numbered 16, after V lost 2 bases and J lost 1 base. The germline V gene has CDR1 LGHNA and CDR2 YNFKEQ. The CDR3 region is CASSQSPFGLTGIQETQYF. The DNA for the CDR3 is TGTGCCAGCAGCCAATCTCCCTTCGGACTGACAGGGATCCAAGAGACCCAGTACTTC.